Included here is one T cell receptor beta chain sequence, with context. What it binds is not known. This entry belongs to a study of a mutant IDH1 vaccine in newly diagnosed glioma. Here immunoSEQ multiplex PCR was the method, and the copy in TCRdb shows in-frame clones only, minus some. The sample consists of some 32,000 clones, approximately 90% of them appearing once. Findings and limits, study-wide: Researchers report vaccine-induced immune responses in 93.3% of patients. Pseudoprogression seemed unlinked to shifts in top peripheral T cell clonotypes.

The sample's time point: week 47, end of study. Doses consisted of 300 ug of mutant IDH1 20-mer peptide each, paired with topical imiquimod. The vaccination schedule gave patients eight doses in weeks 1, 3, 5, 7, 11, 15, 19 and 23. Newly diagnosed WHO grade 3 or 4 IDH1-mutant, ATRX-lost astrocytomas were identified in the donors. Trimming stripped 1 base from V and 4 bases from J, with 16 bases between. CDR3 size: 16 residues. The germline V gene has CDR1 SGHVS and CDR2 FNYEAQ. The material sequenced was PBMCs, taken from a glioma patient whose treatment included an IDH1 peptide vaccine. The TCR was taken from a man in his forties with glioma. The chain links TRBV7-6 to TRBJ1-1; D might be TRBD1 (6 bases). The CDR3 region is CASSLVRGYWGTEAFF. Written as DNA, the CDR3 is TGTGCCAGCAGCTTAGTCAGGGGATATTGGGGCACTGAAGCTTTCTTT. The entire variable domain, with the rest obtained from reference TRBV7-6 and TRBJ1-1, is as follows: GAGVSQSPRYKVTKRGQDVALRCDPISGHVSLYWYRQALGQGPEFLTYFNYEAQQDKSGLPNDRFSAERPEGSISTLTIQRTEQRDSAMYRCASSLVRGYWGTEAFFGQGTRLTVV.